The 26 T cell receptor beta chains presented below share a single source sample, sequenced in a study of CD8 T cells in ankylosing spondylitis. The study's findings and limits: Among TCR beta sequences, a motif of several highly homologous variants appeared characteristic of ankylosing spondylitis blood.

TCRdb analysed the 5' RACE reads with MiXCR anew, one entry per CDR3 protein. The profile shows hundreds of thousands of distinct CDR3 sequences, 25% to 30% of them singletons. The antigens of these receptors remain unknown. Sample: blood, either unsorted or a sorted T cell fraction (not recorded which). The receptors originated from a male donor with ankylosing spondylitis.

The CDR3: CASSRSWAGVVNEQFF. For the CDR3, the DNA is TGTGCCAGCAGCCGTAGCTGGGCGGGAGTTGTGAATGAGCAGTTCTTC. The chain joins TRBV7-8 to TRBJ2-1; TRBD2 agrees at 7 bases. This CDR3 has 16 amino acids. After removal of 5 bases from V and 7 bases from J, the junction contained 14 bases not matched to a gene. Germline V lookup: CDR1 SGHVS, CDR2 FQNEAQ.

The chain carries TRBV9 and TRBJ1-2, with D unclear. The V gene lost 0 bases and the J gene lost 8 bases, with 17 bases spanning the gap. This CDR3 contains 15 residues. Germline V gene data show CDR1 as SGDLS and CDR2 as YYNGEE. In nucleotides, the CDR3 is TGTGCCAGCAGCGTAGCTGGAACTACGGGTTGGGGCTACACCTTC. Residues: CASSVAGTTGWGYTF.

This clonotype was detected a few times. The chain couples TRBV19 to TRBJ2-7, with TRBD2 matching 14 bases. The germline gives CDR1 LNHDA, CDR2 SQIVND (reference sequence). The J segment lost 1 base and the V segment lost 3 bases, leaving 8 bases of the junction unmatched. CDR3 length: 18 residues. The CDR3 DNA reads as TGTGCCAGTAGTATTCTTCCGGGACTAGCGGGAGAGTCCTACGAGCAGTACTTC. Protein product: CASSILPGLAGESYEQYF.

This rearrangement joins TRBV3-1 to TRBJ2-1; weak D call: TRBD1 (5 bases). Germline V gene lookup returns CDR1 LGHDT and CDR2 YNNKEL (reference sequence). V lost 0 bases, J lost 8 bases, and 17 bases lay in between. This CDR3 is built from 16 residues. The CDR3 sequence is CASSQDSGYRVHEQFF. CDR3 nucleotide sequence: TGTGCCAGCAGCCAAGATTCAGGGTATCGGGTCCATGAGCAGTTCTTC.

This clonotype was detected a few times. The chain combines TRBV5-4 with TRBJ1-2; D is unclear. The germline V gene encodes CDR1 SGHNT and CDR2 YYREEE (reference sequence). This CDR3 is 13 amino acids long. The ends were cut back, 0 bases at V and 2 bases at J, with 5 bases in the middle. The CDR3 spells CASSLDVNYGYTF. The CDR3 DNA reads TGTGCCAGCAGCTTGGATGTAAACTATGGCTACACCTTC.

The chain couples TRBV7-2 to TRBJ1-6; the D gene is possibly TRBD1 (5 bases). The CDR3 totals 12 residues. Germline-derived CDR1 and CDR2 are SGHTA and FQGNSA. V was pared by 3 bases and J by 10 bases, with 7 bases between. The CDR3: CASSFRDSPLHF. CDR3 sequence (DNA): TGTGCCAGCAGCTTCCGGGACTCACCCCTCCACTTT. The variable domain in full, completed from reference TRBV7-2 and TRBJ1-6, reads GAGVSQSPSNKVTEKGKDVELRCDPISGHTALYWYRQSLGQGLEFLIYFQGNSAPDKSGLPSDRFSAERTGGSVSTLTIQRTQQEDSAVYLCASSFRDSPLHFGNGTRLTVT.

The chain joins TRBV29-1 to TRBJ2-7, with D perhaps matching TRBD1 or TRBD2 (5 bases each). From germline, CDR1 is SQVTM and CDR2 ANQGSEA. This CDR3 is built from 13 residues. Deletions cut 6 bases from V and 6 bases from J, with 18 bases between. The CDR3 spells CSVAGTGGGEQYV. The CDR3 nucleotides are TGCAGCGTCGCAGGGACGGGTGGGGGCGAGCAGTACGTC.

This chain connects TRBV20-1 to TRBJ2-5; TRBD2 matches 7 bases. This CDR3 contains 13 residues. Germline-derived CDR1 and CDR2 are DFQATT and SNEGSKA (reference sequence). V shed 4 bases, J shed 0 bases, and the junction held 2 bases outside the gene matches. CDR3 amino acids: CSANGGNQETQYF. The CDR3 bases are TGCAGTGCTAACGGGGGGAACCAAGAGACCCAGTACTTC.

CDR3 DNA: TGTGCCAGCAGCTTGGTCCCTAACAGGGGAACTGAAGCTTTCTTT. Residues: CASSLVPNRGTEAFF. The rearrangement uses TRBV5-6 and TRBJ1-1; 7 bases are a match to TRBD1. The CDR3 consists of 15 residues. With 0 bases clipped from V and 5 bases from J, the junction kept 7 bases outside the gene matches. The germline V gene has CDR1 SGHDT and CDR2 YYEEEE.

The CDR3 DNA reads as TGCAGTGCTAGAGCCCCGGGACTAGCCAAAAACATTCAGTACTTC. Amino acids: CSARAPGLAKNIQYF. This chain connects TRBV20-1 to TRBJ2-4; possibly TRBD2 for D (6 bases). The CDR3 is 15 amino acids. Germline lookup yields CDR1 DFQATT and CDR2 SNEGSKA (reference sequence). The germline V and J ends were trimmed by 1 base and 0 bases, with 10 bases remaining between them.

CDR3 sequence: CASSSGSPTDTQYF. CDR3 sequence (DNA): TGTGCCAGCAGTAGCGGGAGTCCCACAGATACGCAGTATTTT. The V and J genes are TRBV12-3 or TRBV12-4 and TRBJ2-3, with 8 bases lining up with TRBD2. This CDR3 has 14 amino acids. Losses at the gene ends were 5 bases for V and 2 bases for J; bases not matched to a gene: 3.

The CDR3 reads CASHRGQGYSNQPQHF. The CDR3 DNA follows: TGTGCCAGCCACCGGGGACAGGGGTATAGCAATCAGCCCCAGCATTTT. The V call is TRBV6-2 or TRBV6-3, the J call TRBJ1-5, with 10 bases aligning to TRBD1. The junction had 7 bases not matched to a gene; V was cut back by 8 bases and J by 0 bases. Germline CDR1 reads MNHEY; CDR2 reads SVGEGT. The CDR3 is made up of 16 amino acids.

This clonotype was picked up many times. The CDR3 nucleotides are TGCGCCAGCAGCTTGGATGCGGGGGCGCGGAATGAGCAGTTCTTC. This sequence encodes CASSLDAGARNEQFF. The chain links TRBV5-1 to TRBJ2-1; D may be TRBD2 (7 bases). Germline CDR1 reads SGHRS; CDR2 reads YFSETQ. The CDR3 has 15 residues. Between the trimmed V and J ends, which lost 0 bases and 7 bases, there was a span of 14 bases.

The chain joins TRBV2 to TRBJ2-7, with D unresolved. The CDR3 is 11 residues long. The V gene lost 3 bases and the J gene lost 9 bases, with 9 bases spanning the gap. Germline V gene lookup returns CDR1 SNHLY and CDR2 FYNNEI. As DNA, the CDR3 is TGTGCCAGCAGTGATAGCAGCCTGCAGTACTTC. Translated: CASSDSSLQYF.

This clonotype was picked up a small number of times. The gene calls are TRBV20-1 and TRBJ2-4; D is ambiguous. The CDR3 loop spans 11 amino acids. Per germline, CDR1 DFQATT and CDR2 SNEGSKA (reference sequence). With 5 bases removed from V and 6 bases from J, the gap between germline ends came to 8 bases. CDR3 region: CSAPGSNIQYF. The DNA for the CDR3 is TGCAGTGCTCCTGGATCAAACATTCAGTACTTC.

The chain carries TRBV19 and TRBJ2-3; D remains unclear. This CDR3 has 13 amino acids. V was clipped by 3 bases and J by 6 bases, with 10 bases between them. Germline CDR1 is LNHDA and CDR2 is SQIVND (reference sequence). The CDR3 spells CASSISVGDTQYF. In nucleotides, the CDR3 is TGTGCCAGTAGTATCTCGGTAGGGGATACGCAGTATTTT.

V gene TRBV11-2 combines with J gene TRBJ2-1; possibly TRBD2 for D (6 bases). V lost 2 bases, J lost 6 bases, and 17 bases lay in between. The CDR3 runs 16 residues. Germline V gene sequence: CDR1 SGHAT, CDR2 FQNNGV. The CDR3 coding sequence is TGTGCCAGCAGCTTACCGTCCAGCGGGCCGGGCAATGAGCAGTTCTTC. Protein sequence: CASSLPSSGPGNEQFF. The full variable domain, rest sourced from reference TRBV11-2 and TRBJ2-1, is EAGVAQSPRYKIIEKRQSVAFWCNPISGHATLYWYQQILGQGPKLLIQFQNNGVVDDSQLPKDRFSAERLKGVDSTLKIQPAKLEDSAVYLCASSLPSSGPGNEQFFGPGTRLTVL.

This clonotype appeared a few times. V and J are TRBV24-1 and TRBJ2-1; D unclear. Germline V CDR1 and CDR2: KGHDR, SFDVKD. Trimming left V 1 base short and J 6 bases short, with 9 bases between. The CDR3 is made up of 14 amino acids. The DNA of the CDR3 is TGTGCCACCAGTGATTTTACCAGAACCAATGAGCAGTTCTTC. As protein: CATSDFTRTNEQFF.

This chain connects TRBV5-1 to TRBJ2-6; D may be TRBD1 (5 bases). Germline lookup yields CDR1 SGHRS and CDR2 YFSETQ. This CDR3 is 18 amino acids long. V was shortened by 1 base and J by 0 bases, with 14 bases between the two germline ends. The CDR3 sequence: CASSLSIQAYSGANVLTF. The DNA of the CDR3 is TGCGCCAGCAGCTTGTCCATACAGGCCTACTCTGGGGCCAACGTCCTGACTTTC.

The gene calls are TRBV18 and TRBJ2-2; D unresolved. The CDR3 is 14 residues long. The V end lost 5 bases, the J end lost 5 bases, and 12 bases lay between the germline ends. CDR1 and CDR2 (germline): KGHSH, LQKENI. DNA for the CDR3: TGTGCCAGCTCATCGCAGACCAGGACCGGGGAGCTGTTTTTT. Protein: CASSSQTRTGELFF.

This chain uses TRBV7-2 with TRBJ2-1, with D possibly matching TRBD2 (5 bases). The CDR3 is 13 amino acids. Trimming removed 5 bases at V and 10 bases at J, with 15 bases between. CDR1 is SGHTA and CDR2 is FQGNSA in the germline V gene. CDR3: CASSPHGWEEQFF. CDR3 DNA: TGTGCCAGCAGCCCTCACGGATGGGAGGAGCAGTTCTTC.

This clonotype was detected only a few times. The chain links TRBV18 to TRBJ1-3; TRBD1 matches at 7 bases. The length of the CDR3 is 15 residues. J gave up 0 bases and V 3 bases, and 2 bases lay outside the gene matches. Germline V gene sequence: CDR1 KGHSH, CDR2 LQKENI. The CDR3 here is CASSPPGGSGNTIYF. The CDR3, as DNA: TGTGCCAGCTCACCCCCAGGGGGCTCTGGAAACACCATATATTTT. Complete variable domain (other parts from reference TRBV18 and TRBJ1-3): NAGVMQNPRHLVRRRGQEARLRCSPMKGHSHVYWYRQLPEEGLKFMVYLQKENIIDESGMPKERFSAEFPKEGPSILRIQQVVRGDSAAYFCASSPPGGSGNTIYFGEGSWLTVV.

The rearrangement joins TRBV5-1 to TRBJ2-3, with a tentative D call TRBD1 (6 bases). Germline values: CDR1 SGHRS, CDR2 YFSETQ. The CDR3 sequence is 14 residues long. With 0 bases removed from V and 6 bases from J, the gap between germline ends came to 11 bases. CDR3 loop: CASSLDRVEDTQYF. CDR3 in DNA: TGCGCCAGCAGCTTGGACAGGGTGGAGGATACGCAGTATTTT.

This clonotype appeared a few times. The chain has TRBV7-2 and TRBJ2-5; no clear D gene. Germline loops: CDR1 SGHTA, CDR2 FQGNSA. V was clipped by 5 bases and J by 2 bases, with 18 bases between them. CDR3 length: 16 residues. Written as DNA, the CDR3 is TGTGCCAGCAGCAATCCCACAGAAAGACCTCAAGAGACCCAGTACTTC. Translation: CASSNPTERPQETQYF.

The table lists this clonotype with many counts. The gene calls are TRBV6-6 and TRBJ2-3; D remains unclear. CDR1 and CDR2 (germline): MNHNY, SVGAGI (reference sequence). The CDR3 runs 13 residues. Trimming stripped 2 bases from V and 2 bases from J, with 5 bases between. The DNA of the CDR3 is TGTGCCAGCAGTTACGGTTACACAGATACGCAGTATTTT. Encoded protein: CASSYGYTDTQYF.

This chain uses TRBV29-1 with TRBJ2-1; the match to TRBD2 covers 8 bases. Germline V lookup: CDR1 SQVTM, CDR2 ANQGSEA. The trim removed 6 bases at V and 9 bases at J, leaving 7 bases unmatched. The CDR3 sequence is 12 residues long. CDR3 coding DNA: TGCAGCGTCGGGAGGGGGGAAGGTGAGCAGTTCTTC. This translates into CSVGRGEGEQFF.